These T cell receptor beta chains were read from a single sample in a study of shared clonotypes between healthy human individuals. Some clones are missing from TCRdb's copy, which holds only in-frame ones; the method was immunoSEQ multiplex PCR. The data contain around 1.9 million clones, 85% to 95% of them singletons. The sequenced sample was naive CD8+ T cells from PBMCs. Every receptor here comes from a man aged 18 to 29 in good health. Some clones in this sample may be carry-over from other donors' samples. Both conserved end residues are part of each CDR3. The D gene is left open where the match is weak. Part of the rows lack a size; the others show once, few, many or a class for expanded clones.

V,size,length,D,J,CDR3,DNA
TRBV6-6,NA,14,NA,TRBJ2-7,CASSPNLNRYEQYF,TGTGCCAGCAGCCCCAACTTAAACCGCTACGAGCAGTACTTC
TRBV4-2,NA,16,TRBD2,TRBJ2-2,CASSRRTSGNTGELFF,TGTGCCAGCAGCCGTCGGACTAGCGGGAACACCGGGGAGCTGTTTTTT
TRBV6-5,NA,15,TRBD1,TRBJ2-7,CASSLQAGGSYEQYF,TGTGCCAGCAGCCTACAGGCAGGGGGTAGCTACGAGCAGTACTTC
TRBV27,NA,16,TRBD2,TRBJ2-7,CASSANPAGLNYEQYF,TGTGCCAGCAGTGCTAACCCAGCGGGACTCAACTACGAGCAGTACTTC
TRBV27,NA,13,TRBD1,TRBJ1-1,CASSGTGGTEAFF,TGTGCCAGCAGTGGAACAGGGGGTACTGAAGCTTTCTTT
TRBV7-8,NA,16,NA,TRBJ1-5,CASSPNRVYSNQPQHF,TGTGCCAGCAGCCCAAATAGGGTTTATAGCAATCAGCCCCAGCATTTT
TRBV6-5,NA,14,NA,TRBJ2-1,CASSPGGEYNEQFF,TGTGCCAGTAGCCCGGGCGGGGAATACAATGAGCAGTTCTTC
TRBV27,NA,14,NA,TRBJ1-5,CASSLSGVNQPQHF,TGTGCCAGCAGTTTATCTGGGGTAAATCAGCCCCAGCATTTT
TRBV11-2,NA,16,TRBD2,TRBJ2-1,CASTPRRTSVYNEQFF,TGTGCCAGCACCCCAAGGAGGACTAGCGTGTACAATGAGCAGTTCTTC
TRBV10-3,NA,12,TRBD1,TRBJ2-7,CAIGQGAFEQYF,TGTGCCATCGGCCAGGGGGCCTTCGAGCAGTACTTC
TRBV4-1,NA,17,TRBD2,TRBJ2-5,CASSQDGIAGEAETQYF,TGCGCCAGCAGCCAAGATGGGATAGCGGGAGAGGCAGAGACCCAGTACTTC
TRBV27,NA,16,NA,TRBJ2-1,CASSLYAALSYNEQFF,TGTGCCAGCAGTTTATATGCGGCGCTATCCTACAATGAGCAGTTCTTC
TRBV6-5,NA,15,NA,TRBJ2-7,CASNLGTGSSYEQYF,TGTGCCAGCAACCTAGGGACGGGGAGCTCCTACGAGCAGTACTTC
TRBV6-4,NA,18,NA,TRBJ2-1,CASSDSFVGKGSYNEQFF,TGTGCCAGCAGTGACTCTTTTGTCGGGAAAGGGTCCTACAATGAGCAGTTCTTC
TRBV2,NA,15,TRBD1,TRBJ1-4,CASSSQGATNEKLFF,TGTGCCAGCAGTTCGCAGGGGGCAACTAATGAAAAACTGTTTTTT
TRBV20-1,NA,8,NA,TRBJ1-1,CRNTEAFF,TGCAGAAACACTGAAGCTTTCTTT
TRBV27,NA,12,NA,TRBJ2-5,CASSPNQETQYF,TGTGCCAGCAGTCCAAACCAAGAGACCCAGTACTTC
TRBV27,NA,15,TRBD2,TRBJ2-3,CASSLRTSGSDTQYF,TGTGCCAGCAGTTTAAGGACTAGCGGCTCAGATACGCAGTATTTT
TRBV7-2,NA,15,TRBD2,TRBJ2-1,CASSWGLGGSNEQFF,TGTGCCAGCAGCTGGGGACTAGGCGGTAGCAATGAGCAGTTCTTC
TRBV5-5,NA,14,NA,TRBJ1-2,CASSLDGRPYGYTF,TGTGCCAGCAGCTTGGATGGCAGGCCCTATGGCTACACCTTC
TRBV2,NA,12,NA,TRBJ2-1,CASSPDSYEQFF,TGTGCCAGCTCGCCGGACTCCTATGAGCAGTTCTTC
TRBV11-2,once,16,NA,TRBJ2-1,CASRGRQGLSVNEQFF,TGTGCCAGCAGAGGAAGACAGGGACTGTCTGTCAATGAGCAGTTCTTC
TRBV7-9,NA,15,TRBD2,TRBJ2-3,CASSSGLADTDTQYF,TGTGCCAGCAGCTCGGGACTAGCGGACACAGATACGCAGTATTTT
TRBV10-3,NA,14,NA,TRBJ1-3,CAISGSGMRDTIYF,TGTGCCATCAGTGGCTCCGGGATGAGGGACACCATATATTTT
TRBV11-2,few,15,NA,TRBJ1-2,CASSLGSSSPFGYTF,TGTGCCAGCAGCTTAGGTAGCAGCTCCCCCTTTGGCTACACCTTC